These 16 T cell receptor beta chains were sequenced from one sample in a study. TCRdb ran MiXCR on the 5' RACE reads and lists one entry per CDR3 protein. The data show 40,000 to 65,000 distinct CDR3 sequences, approximately 24% seen once. The sample comprised tumor-infiltrating naive CD4+ T cells sorted from the breast tumor. As for subset: naive CD4+ T cells, CD4+CD45RA+CD25-. These receptors came from a female donor with breast cancer.

The CDR3: CASKYYPQGAYEQYF. CDR3 DNA sequence: TGTGCCAGCAAGTACTACCCCCAGGGGGCTTACGAGCAGTACTTC. V is TRBV6-5 and J is TRBJ2-7, with 8 bases matching TRBD1. The CDR3 extends over 15 amino acids. The germline V gene has CDR1 MNHEY and CDR2 SVGAGI. The junction had 12 bases not matched to a gene; V was cut back by 7 bases and J by 4 bases.

The chain is built from TRBV12-3 or TRBV12-4 and TRBJ2-7; possibly TRBD1 for D (5 bases). The CDR3 length is 14 residues. Between the trimmed V and J ends, which lost 6 bases and 3 bases, there was a span of 15 bases. CDR3 in amino acids: CASRVRQLVYEQYF. CDR3 coding DNA: TGTGCCAGCAGGGTAAGACAGCTCGTCTACGAGCAGTACTTC.

J is TRBJ2-7 and V is TRBV29-1; 12 nucleotides line up with TRBD2. The germline V gene encodes CDR1 SQVTM and CDR2 ANQGSEA. This CDR3 has 12 amino acids. With 5 bases clipped from V and 12 bases from J, the junction kept 8 bases outside the gene matches. CDR3: CSVFGTSGFRYF. CDR3 DNA sequence: TGCAGCGTTTTCGGGACTAGCGGGTTTAGGTACTTC.

This clonotype was counted a few times. V gene TRBV4-1 combines with J gene TRBJ2-5; 10 nucleotides agree with TRBD2. The V gene end was trimmed by 1 base and the J gene end by 5 bases; junction bases not matched to a gene: 7. Germline lookup yields CDR1 MGHRA and CDR2 YSYEKL. This CDR3 is built from 16 residues. CDR3 loop: CASSQVLSGRVETQYF. The CDR3 DNA is TGCGCCAGCAGCCAAGTTTTGAGCGGGAGGGTGGAGACCCAGTACTTC.

This clonotype was found a few times. The chain joins TRBV9 to TRBJ1-3; 7 positions match TRBD1. Germline assignment: CDR1 SGDLS and CDR2 YYNGEE. Trimming took 3 bases from V and 0 from J; bases not matched to a gene: 9. There are 17 residues in the CDR3. As DNA, the CDR3 is TGTGCCAGCAGCGCGACGGGACAGAGTCTCTCTGGAAACACCATATATTTT. Protein product: CASSATGQSLSGNTIYF.

V and J are TRBV12-3 or TRBV12-4 and TRBJ2-2; 8 bases agree with TRBD1. The CDR3 extends over 17 amino acids. J was trimmed by 8 bases and V by 3 bases; bases with no gene match: 14. CDR3 in amino acids: CASSFRPGQAAFGELFF. CDR3 sequence (DNA): TGTGCCAGCAGTTTTCGCCCGGGACAGGCGGCCTTTGGGGAGCTGTTTTTT.

V gene TRBV5-4 combines with J gene TRBJ2-1; 7 nucleotides line up with TRBD1. Germline lookup yields CDR1 SGHNT and CDR2 YYREEE (reference sequence). This CDR3 spans 15 amino acids. Trimming at V came to 3 bases and at J to 4 bases, leaving 7 bases not matched to a gene. CDR3 sequence (DNA): TGTGCCAGCAGCTACCCGGGACAGACATACAATGAGCAGTTCTTC. It codes for CASSYPGQTYNEQFF.

The chain links TRBV5-1 to TRBJ1-2; D possibly corresponds to TRBD1 (5 bases). This CDR3 is 14 amino acids long. The germline V gene encodes CDR1 SGHRS and CDR2 YFSETQ. V lost 5 bases and J lost 0, with 11 bases in between. CDR3: CASRWGASNYGYTF. Here the CDR3 DNA reads TGCGCCAGCAGGTGGGGCGCTTCTAACTATGGCTACACCTTC.

This clonotype has ten or more counts. This chain uses TRBV5-1 with TRBJ2-7; 7 nucleotides line up with TRBD1. Germline CDR1 is SGHRS and CDR2 is YFSETQ. This CDR3 contains 15 residues. J gave up 1 base and V 3 bases, and 7 bases lay outside the gene matches. CDR3 DNA sequence: TGCGCCAGCAGCTGGGGACAGAGCATTTCCTACGAGCAGTACTTC. This encodes CASSWGQSISYEQYF.

This chain links TRBV5-1 with TRBJ2-5; possibly TRBD1 for D (5 bases). CDR3 length equals 13 residues. The V gene's germline CDR1 is SGHRS and CDR2 YFSETQ. V was shortened by 4 bases and J by 2 bases, with 9 bases between the two germline ends. The CDR3 is CASSGQGQETQYF. DNA for the CDR3: TGCGCCAGCAGCGGGCAGGGACAAGAGACCCAGTACTTC.

This chain connects TRBV9 to TRBJ2-1, with TRBD2 matching 8 bases. CDR3 size: 16 residues. V shed 0 bases and J 4 bases; nucleotides not matched to a gene: 6. CDR1 is SGDLS and CDR2 is YYNGEE in the germline V gene. CDR3 residues: CASSVGTGGTYNEQFF. CDR3 DNA sequence: TGTGCCAGCAGCGTAGGTACGGGAGGGACTTACAATGAGCAGTTCTTC.

V usage is TRBV10-3 and J usage is TRBJ2-7; TRBD1 matches 9 bases. V shed 4 bases and J 3 bases; nucleotides not matched to a gene: 1. This CDR3 has 13 amino acids. From germline, CDR1 is ENHRY and CDR2 SYGVKD. CDR3 amino acids: CAISGGQGYEQYF. CDR3 nucleotides: TGTGCCATCAGTGGGGGACAGGGCTACGAGCAGTACTTC.

This clonotype was counted at least ten times. This chain links TRBV12-5 with TRBJ2-6; unclear D gene. The germline V and J ends were trimmed by 0 bases and 4 bases, with 22 bases remaining between them. The CDR3 covers 20 residues. Germline assignment: CDR1 LGHNT and CDR2 FRNRAP. CDR3 nucleotides: TGTGCTAGTGGTTTGGTTTCGGTACCGGGCTCCCGGTTGGGGGCCAACGTCCTGACTTTC. Its translation is CASGLVSVPGSRLGANVLTF.

This chain joins TRBV5-4 and TRBJ2-7; possibly TRBD1 for D (5 bases). Trimming took off 3 bases at V and 4 bases at J, with 14 bases between the two ends. CDR1 SGHNT and CDR2 YYREEE come from the germline V gene (reference sequence). The CDR3 totals 14 residues. CDR3 DNA sequence: TGTGCCAGCAGCTCGGACCAGGGCCCTTACGAGCAGTACTTC. Protein: CASSSDQGPYEQYF.

This clonotype was counted many times. The chain couples TRBV10-2 to TRBJ2-3, with D maybe TRBD1 (5 bases). Germline loops: CDR1 WSHSY, CDR2 SAAADI. The CDR3 is 16 residues long. Trimming removed 2 bases from V and 6 bases from J, with 18 bases in between. For the CDR3, the DNA is TGCGCCAGCAGTGAGCCACAGGCGATTCCTCCCGATACGCAGTATTTT. The encoded protein is CASSEPQAIPPDTQYF.

This clonotype was seen a handful of times. The chain links TRBV18 to TRBJ1-1; D call uncertain. Germline CDR1 reads KGHSH; CDR2 reads LQKENI. CDR3 length: 15 amino acids. Trimming stripped 2 bases from V and 0 bases from J, with 10 bases between. CDR3 loop: CASSPTPDMNTEAFF. CDR3 DNA: TGTGCCAGCTCACCAACCCCCGACATGAACACTGAAGCTTTCTTT.